A selection of T cell receptor beta chains follows, all from one sample in a study of cytomegalovirus exposure and HLA in healthy donors. Sequencing used immunoSEQ multiplex PCR; TCRdb keeps in-frame clones, though not all of them. The data show over 150,000 clones, approximately 80% seen once. The sample consisted of PBMCs. These receptors were obtained from a man aged 50 or older in good health and CMV-seropositive. The CDR3 runs from the conserved cysteine through the conserved F or W. Fields, in order: CDR3 protein, V gene, J gene.

CDR3aa: CASSLERGAYEQYF
v_gene: TRBV7-2
j_gene: TRBJ2-7

CDR3aa: CAWSQGGSDEKLFF
v_gene: TRBV30
j_gene: TRBJ1-4

CDR3aa: CASSEGTVRQETQYF
v_gene: TRBV6-1
j_gene: TRBJ2-5

CDR3aa: CASSEGQQNTDTQYF
v_gene: TRBV6-1
j_gene: TRBJ2-3

CDR3aa: CSVELGGSNQPQHF
v_gene: TRBV29-1
j_gene: TRBJ1-5

CDR3aa: CASSPDSYSNQPQHF
v_gene: TRBV27
j_gene: TRBJ1-5

CDR3aa: CASSKGLTDTQYF
v_gene: TRBV5-6
j_gene: TRBJ2-3

CDR3aa: CASSLAHDRYEQYF
v_gene: TRBV7-2
j_gene: TRBJ2-7

CDR3aa: CASSPRTGASYGYTF
v_gene: TRBV10-2
j_gene: TRBJ1-2

CDR3aa: CASSFGGSYGYTF
v_gene: TRBV5-6
j_gene: TRBJ1-2

CDR3aa: CASSFSTGSSGYTF
v_gene: TRBV27
j_gene: TRBJ1-2

CDR3aa: CASSGKGSLADTQYF
v_gene: TRBV6-1
j_gene: TRBJ2-3

CDR3aa: CASSVETGSGEQYF
v_gene: TRBV6-1
j_gene: TRBJ2-7

CDR3aa: CASSSGDDGGYTF
v_gene: TRBV5-1
j_gene: TRBJ1-2

CDR3aa: CASSQMGQAHTDTQYF
v_gene: TRBV4-1
j_gene: TRBJ2-3

CDR3aa: CAISPLAGGPGETQYF
v_gene: TRBV10-3
j_gene: TRBJ2-5

CDR3aa: CASSPTDNYNEQFF
v_gene: TRBV18
j_gene: TRBJ2-1

CDR3aa: CASSLMGLRTTETQYF
v_gene: TRBV7-8
j_gene: TRBJ2-5

CDR3aa: CASSYTRTNEKLFF
v_gene: TRBV6-6
j_gene: TRBJ1-4

CDR3aa: CASSWGLAGGTDTQYF
v_gene: TRBV28
j_gene: TRBJ2-3

CDR3aa: CASSVEVGGYNEQFF
v_gene: TRBV9
j_gene: .

CDR3aa: CASSVQINTEAFF
v_gene: TRBV7-2
j_gene: TRBJ1-1

CDR3aa: CASSESTVRFF
v_gene: TRBV25-1
j_gene: TRBJ2-1

CDR3aa: CASSLLSSYNEQFF
v_gene: TRBV7-9
j_gene: TRBJ2-1

CDR3aa: CASGFGTAAGNTIYF
v_gene: TRBV12-5
j_gene: TRBJ1-3

CDR3aa: CASSPGQRNTIYF
v_gene: TRBV19
j_gene: TRBJ1-3

CDR3aa: CASSIPGTGGIEQFF
v_gene: TRBV5-8
j_gene: TRBJ2-1

CDR3aa: CASSQETGQNNYGYTF
v_gene: TRBV4-3
j_gene: TRBJ1-2

CDR3aa: CASRTGTGNTGELFF
v_gene: TRBV2
j_gene: TRBJ2-2

CDR3aa: CTSSQIGGVQETQYF
v_gene: TRBV1
j_gene: TRBJ2-5

CDR3aa: CASGPDRNYGYTF
v_gene: TRBV12-5
j_gene: TRBJ1-2

CDR3aa: CASSWGQGISEAFF
v_gene: TRBV5-1
j_gene: TRBJ1-1

CDR3aa: CASSLAFGKAYEQYF
v_gene: TRBV28
j_gene: TRBJ2-7

CDR3aa: CASSEMVRVEETQYF
v_gene: TRBV25-1
j_gene: TRBJ2-5

CDR3aa: CASSGDGYEQYF
v_gene: TRBV7-2
j_gene: TRBJ2-7

CDR3aa: CASSQVIASSYEQYF
v_gene: TRBV14
j_gene: TRBJ2-7